The 30 T cell receptor beta chains given below trace back to one sample, sequenced in a study of breast tumors, draining lymph nodes, adjacent tissues. Axillary draining lymph nodes of breast cancer patients supplied the node samples. TCRdb processed the multiplex PCR reads anew with MiXCR; each CDR3 protein has one entry. The data show around 150,000 distinct CDR3 sequences, with approximately 20% seen just once and approximately 2.7% held by the top ten. The sequencing sample was made of axillary lymph node tissue. Receptor source: a female donor with breast cancer. Some clones in this sample may be carry-over from other donors' samples.

In this sample, this clonotype turned up many times. The chain carries TRBV5-1 and TRBJ2-3, with D possibly matching TRBD2 (5 bases). This CDR3 comprises 13 residues. The germline gives CDR1 SGHRS, CDR2 YFSETQ. With 5 bases removed from V and 1 base from J, the gap between germline ends came to 8 bases. The CDR3 DNA reads as TGCGCCAGCAGGCCAGCGGGCACAGATACGCAGTATTTT. It translates to CASRPAGTDTQYF.

This clonotype was counted many times. This chain links TRBV27 with TRBJ2-7; 13 bases are a match to TRBD2. The CDR3 consists of 17 residues. Germline CDR1 is MNHEY and CDR2 is SMNVEV (reference sequence). With 5 bases clipped from V and 0 bases from J, the junction kept 7 bases outside the gene matches. CDR3 in amino acids: CASSTPGLAGSSYEQYF. Here the CDR3 DNA reads TGTGCCAGCAGTACTCCGGGACTAGCGGGAAGCTCCTACGAGCAGTACTTC.

The chain has TRBV28 and TRBJ1-2, with 7 bases that match TRBD1. Germline V CDR1 and CDR2: MDHEN, SYDVKM. The CDR3 has 15 residues. The ends lost 4 bases at V and 6 bases at J; junction bases unmatched: 11. CDR3 bases: TGTGCCAGCAGTTCCCCGTGGACAGGCAGACATGGCTACACCTTC. Its translation is CASSSPWTGRHGYTF.

This clonotype was detected ten times or more. The CDR3 loop is CASSPRQRTNSPLHF. The CDR3 DNA sequence: TGTGCCAGCAGTCCCCGACAGAGGACGAATTCACCCCTCCACTTT. The chain links TRBV6-5 to TRBJ1-6, with TRBD1 as a possible D gene (5 bases). CDR1 is MNHEY and CDR2 is SVGAGI in the germline V gene. The length of the CDR3 is 15 residues. Between the trimmed V and J ends, which lost 5 bases and 7 bases, there was a span of 15 bases.

This clonotype was seen at least ten times. This chain links TRBV9 with TRBJ2-1; TRBD2 matches at 11 bases. The CDR3 spans 17 residues. After removal of 0 bases from V and 7 bases from J, the junction contained 9 bases not matched to a gene. Germline assignment: CDR1 SGDLS and CDR2 YYNGEE. The CDR3 spells CASSVERIAGGKNEQFF. As DNA, the CDR3 is TGTGCCAGCAGCGTAGAACGAATAGCGGGAGGGAAAAATGAGCAGTTCTTC.

Remarks on this clonotype: Since no conserved phenylalanine or tryptophan closes the CDR3, a read error is the likely cause. This rearrangement joins TRBV20-1 to TRBJ2-7; TRBD2 is a possible D gene (5 bases). The CDR3 covers 15 residues. Germline CDR1 and CDR2: DFQATT and SNEGSKA (reference sequence). In nucleotides, the CDR3 is TGCAGTGCCAGAGGGCAGTCAAACCCCACCGGCGAGCAGTACCTC. Translation gives CSARGQSNPTGEQYL.

This clonotype was recorded many times. The V and J genes are TRBV6-5 and TRBJ2-1; TRBD2 agrees at 14 bases. The CDR3 has 16 residues. V was clipped by 6 bases and J by 8 bases; unmatched bases: 9. Germline V gene lookup returns CDR1 MNHEY and CDR2 SVGAGI. This CDR3 reads CASSPGLAGGNHEQFF. The CDR3 bases are TGTGCCAGCAGCCCCGGACTAGCGGGGGGAAACCATGAGCAGTTCTTC.

This clonotype appeared many times. The chain couples TRBV2 to TRBJ2-3; D unclear. Germline V gives CDR1 SNHLY, CDR2 FYNNEI. The CDR3 runs to 12 residues. V gave up 3 bases and J gave up 4 bases, with 5 bases separating them. CDR3 loop: CASSDAADTQYF. In DNA, the CDR3 is TGTGCCAGCAGTGACGCGGCAGATACGCAGTATTTT. The full variable domain, with the rest looked up from reference TRBV2 and TRBJ2-3, is EPEVTQTPSHQVTQMGQEVILRCVPISNHLYFYWYRQILGQKVEFLVSFYNNEISEKSEIFDDQFSVERPDGSNFTLKIRSTKLEDSAMYFCASSDAADTQYFGPGTRLTVL.

This clonotype was observed many times. The gene calls are TRBV3-1 and TRBJ2-7; 8 nucleotides align to TRBD2. Per the germline V gene, CDR1 is LGHDT and CDR2 is YNNKEL (reference sequence). With V trimmed by 1 base and J by 2 bases, 4 bases remained unmatched. The CDR3 length is 15 residues. The CDR3 loop reads CASSQGPGGPYEQYF. The CDR3 DNA reads TGTGCCAGCAGCCAAGGGCCGGGAGGGCCCTACGAGCAGTACTTC.

This clonotype was seen ten or more times. The chain combines TRBV9 with TRBJ2-1, with D unclear. There are 16 residues in the CDR3. Germline V gives CDR1 SGDLS, CDR2 YYNGEE. The ends were cut back, 0 bases at V and 0 bases at J, with 10 bases in the middle. CDR3 nucleotide sequence: TGTGCCAGCAGCGTAGAGAGTGGATTCTCCTACAATGAGCAGTTCTTC. Residues: CASSVESGFSYNEQFF.

CDR3 region: CASRQGITGELFF. The CDR3 coding sequence is TGTGCCAGCAGGCAGGGGATCACCGGGGAGCTGTTTTTT. The genes are TRBV2 and TRBJ2-2, with a weak D call TRBD1 (6 bases). Germline V gene lookup returns CDR1 SNHLY and CDR2 FYNNEI. The CDR3 runs to 13 residues. Trimming took off 6 bases at V and 4 bases at J, with 9 bases between the two ends.

This clonotype was seen repeatedly, ten times or more. The chain combines TRBV20-1 with TRBJ2-5; 7 bases fit TRBD1. The J segment lost 2 bases and the V segment lost 5 bases, leaving 8 bases of the junction unmatched. Germline CDR1 and CDR2: DFQATT and SNEGSKA (reference sequence). This CDR3 has 14 amino acids. CDR3 region: CSASTQGTQETQYF. For the CDR3, the DNA is TGCAGTGCTTCGACACAGGGGACACAAGAGACCCAGTACTTC.

This clonotype has ten or more counts. CDR3 coding DNA: TGTGCCAGCAGCTCCCTGGGCTATGGCTACACCTTC. This gives the protein CASSSLGYGYTF. This rearrangement joins TRBV7-2 to TRBJ1-2, with D unresolved. Germline V gene sequence: CDR1 SGHTA, CDR2 FQGNSA. The CDR3 spans 12 residues. V lost 4 bases and J lost 4, with 7 bases in between.

This clonotype has at least ten counts. One end of the junction fails to match germline, which may point to a read error. The rearrangement uses TRBV7-3 and TRBJ2-5; D may be TRBD2 (6 bases). Germline CDR1 and CDR2: SGHTA and FQGTGA. The CDR3 extends over 15 amino acids. The DNA of the CDR3 is TGTGCCAGCAGCCCCTATTCTGGAGGAGGGCTTTTTGCGAACTTC. Residues: CASSPYSGGGLFANF.

This chain's CDR3 is CASRDVASGRPGTGELFF. The CDR3 DNA sequence: TGTGCCAGCAGAGACGTGGCTAGCGGGAGGCCGGGCACCGGGGAGCTGTTTTTT. The chain uses TRBV6-1 and TRBJ2-2, with 11 bases identical to TRBD2. Trimming removed 6 bases from V and 4 bases from J; junction bases left unmatched: 13. The CDR3 has 18 amino acids. Germline V CDR1 and CDR2: MNHNS, SASEGT.

This clonotype occurred many times. The chain couples TRBV20-1 to TRBJ2-5, with 9 bases that match TRBD2. CDR1 is DFQATT and CDR2 is SNEGSKA in the germline V gene (reference sequence). CDR3 length: 17 residues. Germline trimming cut 0 bases from V and 5 bases from J; bases unmatched to any gene: 13. CDR3 residues: CSARDRGTSFGGETQYF. Here the CDR3 DNA reads TGCAGTGCTAGAGATCGAGGGACTAGCTTTGGGGGGGAGACCCAGTACTTC.

The chain is built from TRBV15 and TRBJ2-1; 10 nucleotides line up with TRBD2. The J segment lost 2 bases and the V segment lost 9 bases, leaving 1 base of the junction unmatched. The CDR3 is 13 amino acids. In germline, CDR1 is LNHNV, CDR2 YYDKDF (reference sequence). The CDR3: CATGTSAYNEQFF. In nucleotides, the CDR3 is TGTGCCACAGGGACTAGCGCCTACAATGAGCAGTTCTTC.

This clonotype showed up many times. The chain combines TRBV27 with TRBJ2-1, with D uncertain. With 6 bases removed from V and 7 bases from J, the gap between germline ends came to 13 bases. CDR3 length: 13 residues. CDR1 MNHEY and CDR2 SMNVEV come from the germline V gene (reference sequence). The CDR3 DNA is TGTGCCAGCAGCACCCCATTGAGGAATGAGCAGTTCTTC. This encodes CASSTPLRNEQFF.

As for this clonotype: A much bigger clone sits one base away, suggesting this may be a read error. The V call is TRBV19, the J call TRBJ2-7; no firm D call. Per germline, CDR1 LNHDA and CDR2 SQIVND (reference sequence). The CDR3 spans 14 residues. V lost 3 bases, J lost 6 bases, and 15 bases lay in between. CDR3 sequence reads: CASSIALGISEQYF. The CDR3 DNA follows: TGTGCCAGTAGTATTGCCCTCGGAATCAGCGAGCAGTACTTC.

This clonotype was counted many times. The chain links TRBV10-2 to TRBJ1-6; possible D gene TRBD1, 5 bases. The germline gives CDR1 WSHSY, CDR2 SAAADI. V lost 3 bases and J lost 10, with 22 bases in between. This CDR3 comprises 17 residues. CDR3 sequence reads: CASSDGGFGGVGSPLHF. CDR3 bases: TGCGCCAGCAGTGATGGGGGGTTCGGGGGAGTCGGATCACCCCTCCACTTT.

Comment on this clonotype: Since a much larger clone is just one base distant, this may be a read error. The V call is TRBV15, the J call TRBJ2-1, with 10 positions matching TRBD2. J gave up 10 bases and V 0 bases, and 6 bases lay outside the gene matches. Germline lookup yields CDR1 LNHNV and CDR2 YYDKDF (reference sequence). This CDR3 has 15 residues. The CDR3 DNA follows: TGTGCCACCAGCAGAGATACGAGGACTAGCGGAGAGCAGTTCTTC. Protein sequence: CATSRDTRTSGEQFF.

The J gene is TRBJ2-5, the V gene TRBV5-1, with D possibly matching TRBD2 (6 bases). CDR3 length equals 15 residues. Germline loops: CDR1 SGHRS, CDR2 YFSETQ. The V and J ends lost 0 bases and 7 bases respectively, with 16 bases between them. CDR3 bases: TGCGCCAGCAGCTTGGGCCGGGAGAGGTGGGTGACCCAGTACTTC. Translation: CASSLGRERWVTQYF.

This clonotype was seen many times. V gene TRBV20-1 combines with J gene TRBJ2-5; the D call may be TRBD1 or TRBD2 (6 bases each). V was cut by 3 bases and J by 1 base, with 12 bases left in between. The CDR3 has 14 amino acids. Per germline, CDR1 DFQATT and CDR2 SNEGSKA (reference sequence). CDR3 bases: TGCAGTGCTAGTGGGGGGCTGGGCCAAGAGACCCAGTACTTC. Protein sequence: CSASGGLGQETQYF.

V gene TRBV28 combines with J gene TRBJ1-1; D is unresolved. Germline CDR1 MDHEN, CDR2 SYDVKM. The CDR3 length is 12 residues. V was clipped by 1 base and J by 10 bases, with 10 bases between them. The CDR3 region has the DNA TGTGCCAGCAGTTTATCGGGGTTGTTAGCTTTCTTT. This sequence encodes CASSLSGLLAFF.

Remarks on this clonotype: This may come from a read error, since a much larger clone is one base off. This chain uses TRBV9 with TRBJ2-1, with 8 positions matching TRBD2. This CDR3 spans 18 amino acids. CDR1 SGDLS and CDR2 YYNGEE come from the germline V gene. V lost 4 bases and J lost 1; bases outside the gene matches: 13. The CDR3 spells CASSPSAGRGGSYNEQFF. The CDR3 DNA reads as TGTGCCAGCAGCCCATCGGCCGGGAGGGGTGGGTCCTACAATGAGCAGTTCTTC.

Of note for this clonotype: A much larger clone is a single base away; this may be a read error. This rearrangement joins TRBV10-3 to TRBJ2-2; no definite D call. V was clipped by 4 bases and J by 2 bases, with 8 bases between them. The germline V gene has CDR1 ENHRY and CDR2 SYGVKD. The CDR3 has 14 residues. The CDR3 coding sequence is TGTGCCATCAGTGGGGAACTAAACACCGGGGAGCTGTTTTTT. Translating gives CAISGELNTGELFF.

This clonotype was found many times. This rearrangement joins TRBV20-1 to TRBJ2-7, with 7 bases matching TRBD2. This CDR3 region has 14 residues. Germline-derived CDR1 and CDR2 are DFQATT and SNEGSKA (reference sequence). V shed 6 bases, J shed 2 bases, and the junction held 10 bases outside the gene matches. DNA of the CDR3: TGCAGTGCCTTCTGGGCTAGCGGAACCTACGAGCAGTACTTC. It specifies CSAFWASGTYEQYF.

This clonotype occurred a few times. V gene TRBV5-4 combines with J gene TRBJ2-2; perhaps D is TRBD1 or TRBD2 (5 bases each). The CDR3 totals 16 residues. CDR1 and CDR2 from the germline V gene are SGHNT and YYREEE (reference sequence). The V gene lost 0 bases and the J gene lost 6 bases, with 15 bases spanning the gap. Written as DNA, the CDR3 is TGTGCCAGCAGCTTGGCCATGAGGGGTATATCCGGGGAGCTGTTTTTT. Its protein is CASSLAMRGISGELFF.

This clonotype was recorded at least ten times. The chain is built from TRBV27 and TRBJ2-7; TRBD2 might be the D (5 bases). The CDR3 contains 17 residues. Germline loops: CDR1 MNHEY, CDR2 SMNVEV (reference sequence). V was shortened by 2 bases and J by 5 bases, with 22 bases between the two germline ends. In nucleotides, the CDR3 is TGTGCCAGCAGTTTAGGGAGTCAGACGGGAAGGTTTGACGAGCAGTACTTC. Amino acid sequence: CASSLGSQTGRFDEQYF.

Points on this clonotype: A much larger clone is a single base away; this may be a read error. The chain combines TRBV19 with TRBJ2-2; 8 nucleotides agree with TRBD2. The length of the CDR3 is 15 residues. The germline CDR1 and CDR2 sequences are LNHDA and SQIVND (reference sequence). CDR3 sequence: CASGIRGGLDGELFF. Written as DNA, the CDR3 is TGTGCCAGTGGTATCCGGGGGGGGCTCGACGGGGAGCTGTTTTTT. Filled out from reference TRBV19 and TRBJ2-2, the complete variable domain reads DGGITQSPKYLFRKEGQNVTLSCEQNLNHDAMYWYRQDPGQGLRLIYYSQIVNDFQKGDIAEGYSVSREKKESFPLTVTSAQKNPTAFYLCASGIRGGLDGELFFGEGSRLTVL.